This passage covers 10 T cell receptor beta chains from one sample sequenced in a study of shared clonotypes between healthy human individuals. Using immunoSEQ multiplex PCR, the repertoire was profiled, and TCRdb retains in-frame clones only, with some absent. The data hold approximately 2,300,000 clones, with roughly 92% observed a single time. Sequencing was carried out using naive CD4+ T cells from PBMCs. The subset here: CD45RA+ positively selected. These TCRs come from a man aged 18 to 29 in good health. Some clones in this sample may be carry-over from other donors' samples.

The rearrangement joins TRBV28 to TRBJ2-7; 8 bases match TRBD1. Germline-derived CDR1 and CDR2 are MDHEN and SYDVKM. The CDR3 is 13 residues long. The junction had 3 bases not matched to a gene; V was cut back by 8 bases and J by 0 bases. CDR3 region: CASRDRSSYEQYF. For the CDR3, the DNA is TGTGCCAGCCGGGACAGGAGCTCCTACGAGCAGTACTTC.

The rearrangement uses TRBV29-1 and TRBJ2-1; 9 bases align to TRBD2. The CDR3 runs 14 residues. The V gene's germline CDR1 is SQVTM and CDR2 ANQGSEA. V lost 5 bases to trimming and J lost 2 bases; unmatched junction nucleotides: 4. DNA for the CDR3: TGCAGCGTTCGAAGCGGGAGGACCTACAATGAGCAGTTCTTC. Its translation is CSVRSGRTYNEQFF.

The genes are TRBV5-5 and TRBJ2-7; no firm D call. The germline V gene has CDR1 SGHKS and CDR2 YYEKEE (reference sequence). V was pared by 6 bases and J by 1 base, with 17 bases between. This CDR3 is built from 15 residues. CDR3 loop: CASTPTASYSYEQYF. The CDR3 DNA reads TGTGCCAGCACCCCAACGGCCTCCTATTCCTACGAGCAGTACTTC.

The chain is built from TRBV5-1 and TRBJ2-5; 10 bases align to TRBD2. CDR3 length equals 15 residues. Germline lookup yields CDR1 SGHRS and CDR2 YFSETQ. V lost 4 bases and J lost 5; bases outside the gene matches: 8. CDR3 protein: CASSIQAGGAETQYF. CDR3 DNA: TGCGCCAGCAGCATACAAGCGGGAGGGGCGGAGACCCAGTACTTC.

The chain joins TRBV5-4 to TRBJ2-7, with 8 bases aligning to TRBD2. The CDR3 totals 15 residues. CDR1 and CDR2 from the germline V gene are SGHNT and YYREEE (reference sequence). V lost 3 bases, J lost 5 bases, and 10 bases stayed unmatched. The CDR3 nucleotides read TGTGCCAGCAGCTCGCGATTAGCGGGACGGGACGAGCAGTACTTC. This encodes CASSSRLAGRDEQYF. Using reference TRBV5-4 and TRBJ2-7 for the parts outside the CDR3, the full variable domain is ETGVTQSPTHLIKTRGQQVTLRCSSQSGHNTVSWYQQALGQGPQFIFQYYREEENGRGNFPPRFSGLQFPNYSSELNVNALELDDSALYLCASSSRLAGRDEQYFGPGTRLTVT.

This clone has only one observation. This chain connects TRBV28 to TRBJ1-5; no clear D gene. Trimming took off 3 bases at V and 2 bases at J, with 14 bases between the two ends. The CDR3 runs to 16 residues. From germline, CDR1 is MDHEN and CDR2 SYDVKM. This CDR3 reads CASSFPGRVGNQPQHF. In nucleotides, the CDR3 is TGTGCCAGCAGTTTTCCGGGCCGGGTGGGCAATCAGCCCCAGCATTTT. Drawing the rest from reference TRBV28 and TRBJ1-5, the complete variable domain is DVKVTQSSRYLVKRTGEKVFLECVQDMDHENMFWYRQDPGLGLRLIYFSYDVKMKEKGDIPEGYSVSREKKERFSLILESASTNQTSMYLCASSFPGRVGNQPQHFGDGTRLSIL.

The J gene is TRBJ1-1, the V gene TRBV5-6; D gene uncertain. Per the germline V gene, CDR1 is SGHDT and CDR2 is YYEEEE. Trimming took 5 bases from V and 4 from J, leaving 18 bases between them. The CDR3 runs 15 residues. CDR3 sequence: CASRLVLALTTEAFF. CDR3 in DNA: TGTGCCAGCAGGCTGGTTTTAGCCCTAACCACTGAAGCTTTCTTT. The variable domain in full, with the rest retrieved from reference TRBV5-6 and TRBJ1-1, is DAGVTQSPTHLIKTRGQQVTLRCSPKSGHDTVSWYQQALGQGPQFIFQYYEEEERQRGNFPDRFSGHQFPNYSSELNVNALLLGDSALYLCASRLVLALTTEAFFGQGTRLTVV.

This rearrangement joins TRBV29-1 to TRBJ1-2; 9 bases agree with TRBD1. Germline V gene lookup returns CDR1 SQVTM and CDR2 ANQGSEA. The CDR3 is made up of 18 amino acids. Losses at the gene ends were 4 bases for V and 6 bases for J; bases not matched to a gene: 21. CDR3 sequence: CSVALRYVPGQGMDGYTF. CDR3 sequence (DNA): TGCAGCGTTGCCCTCCGGTATGTTCCCGGACAGGGGATGGATGGCTACACCTTC. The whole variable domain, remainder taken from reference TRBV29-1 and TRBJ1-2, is SAVISQKPSRDICQRGTSLTIQCQVDSQVTMMFWYRQQPGQSLTLIATANQGSEATYESGFVIDKFPISRPNLTFSTLTVSNMSPEDSSIYLCSVALRYVPGQGMDGYTFGSGTRLTVV.

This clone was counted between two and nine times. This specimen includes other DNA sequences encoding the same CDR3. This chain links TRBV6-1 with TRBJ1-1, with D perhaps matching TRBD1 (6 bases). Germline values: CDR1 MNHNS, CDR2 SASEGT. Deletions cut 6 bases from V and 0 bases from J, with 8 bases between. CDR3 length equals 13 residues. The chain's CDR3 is CASRQGLNTEAFF. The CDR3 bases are TGTGCCAGCAGACAGGGTTTGAACACTGAAGCTTTCTTT.

The CDR3 loop reads CASSPPFIAGETQYF. CDR3 nucleotide sequence: TGTGCCAGCTCACCACCGTTTATCGCAGGAGAGACCCAGTACTTC. The chain carries TRBV18 and TRBJ2-5, with no clear D. V lost 0 bases and J lost 4, with 12 bases in between. This CDR3 is built from 15 residues. CDR1 is KGHSH and CDR2 is LQKENI in the germline V gene.